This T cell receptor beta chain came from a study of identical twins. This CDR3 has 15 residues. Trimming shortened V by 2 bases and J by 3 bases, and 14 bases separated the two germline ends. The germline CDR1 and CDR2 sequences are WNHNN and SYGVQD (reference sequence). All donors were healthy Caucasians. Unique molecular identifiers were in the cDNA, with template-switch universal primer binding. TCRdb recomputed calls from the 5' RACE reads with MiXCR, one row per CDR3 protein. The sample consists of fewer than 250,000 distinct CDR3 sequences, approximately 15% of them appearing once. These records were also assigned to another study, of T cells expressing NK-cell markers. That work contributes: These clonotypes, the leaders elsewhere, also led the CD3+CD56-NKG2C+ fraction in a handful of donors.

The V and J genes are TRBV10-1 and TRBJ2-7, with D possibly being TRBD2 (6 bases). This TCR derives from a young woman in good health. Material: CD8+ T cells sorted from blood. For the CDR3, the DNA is TGCGCCAGCAGTGAGGTGGCGGGAATAAGCTACGAGCAGTACTTC. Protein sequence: CASSEVAGISYEQYF.